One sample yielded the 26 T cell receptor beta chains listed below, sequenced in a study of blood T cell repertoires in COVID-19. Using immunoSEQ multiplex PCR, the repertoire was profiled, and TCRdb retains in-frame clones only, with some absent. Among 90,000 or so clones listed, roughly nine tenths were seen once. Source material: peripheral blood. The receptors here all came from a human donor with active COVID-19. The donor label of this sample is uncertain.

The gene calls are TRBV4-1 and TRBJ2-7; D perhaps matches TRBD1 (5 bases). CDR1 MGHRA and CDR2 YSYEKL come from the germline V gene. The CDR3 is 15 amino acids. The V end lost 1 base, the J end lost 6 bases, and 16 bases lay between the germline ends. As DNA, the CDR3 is TGCGCCAGCAGCCAAGGGCGGTCAGGGCCTGGCGAGCAGTACTTC. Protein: CASSQGRSGPGEQYF.

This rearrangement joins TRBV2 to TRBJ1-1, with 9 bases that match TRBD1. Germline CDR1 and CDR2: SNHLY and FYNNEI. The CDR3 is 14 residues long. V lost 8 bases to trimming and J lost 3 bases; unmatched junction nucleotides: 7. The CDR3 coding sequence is TGTGCCAGCGGCCCTACAGGGGGCTACACTGAAGCTTTCTTT. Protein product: CASGPTGGYTEAFF.

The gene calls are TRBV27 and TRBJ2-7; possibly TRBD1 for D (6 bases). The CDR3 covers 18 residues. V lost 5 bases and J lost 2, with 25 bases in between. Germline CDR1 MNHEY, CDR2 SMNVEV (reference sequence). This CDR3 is CASSPRRPAYRGTYEQYF. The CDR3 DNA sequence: TGTGCCAGCAGTCCCCGGCGCCCGGCCTATAGGGGGACCTACGAGCAGTACTTC.

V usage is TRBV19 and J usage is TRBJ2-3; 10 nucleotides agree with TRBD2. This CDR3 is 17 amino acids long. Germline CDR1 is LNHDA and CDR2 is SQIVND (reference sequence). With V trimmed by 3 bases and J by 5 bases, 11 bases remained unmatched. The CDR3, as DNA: TGTGCCAGTAGTATTGGCCCTAGCGGGGGTTGGGAAGATACGCAGTATTTT. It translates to CASSIGPSGGWEDTQYF.

CDR3 DNA: TGTGCCAGCAGCTTCTACCGGGACAGTCGTGGGGATACGCAGTATTTT. It specifies CASSFYRDSRGDTQYF. The gene calls are TRBV7-9 and TRBJ2-3, with 7 bases aligning to TRBD1. The CDR3 loop spans 16 amino acids. Trimming took 3 bases from V and 6 from J; bases not matched to a gene: 12. Germline values: CDR1 SEHNR, CDR2 FQNEAQ (reference sequence).

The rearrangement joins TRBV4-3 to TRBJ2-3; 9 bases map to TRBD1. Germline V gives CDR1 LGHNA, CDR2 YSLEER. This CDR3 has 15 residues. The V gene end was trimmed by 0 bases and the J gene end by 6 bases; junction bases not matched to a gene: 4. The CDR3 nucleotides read TGCGCCAGCAGCCAAGAAACAGGGGGCCGGGATACGCAGTATTTT. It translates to CASSQETGGRDTQYF.

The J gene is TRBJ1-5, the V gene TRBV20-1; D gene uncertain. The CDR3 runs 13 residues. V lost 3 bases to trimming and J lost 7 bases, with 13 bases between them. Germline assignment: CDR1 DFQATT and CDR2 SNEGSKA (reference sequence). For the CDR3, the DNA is TGCAGTGCTAGTACGAGGGCCTGGCAGCCCCAGCATTTT. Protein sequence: CSASTRAWQPQHF.

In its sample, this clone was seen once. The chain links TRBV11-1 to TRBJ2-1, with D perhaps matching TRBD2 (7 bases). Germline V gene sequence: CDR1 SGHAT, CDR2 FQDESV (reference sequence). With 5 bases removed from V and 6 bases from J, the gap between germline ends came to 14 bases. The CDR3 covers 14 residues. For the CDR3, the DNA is TGTGCCAGCAGCCAAACGGCGGGGGCCAATGAGCAGTTCTTC. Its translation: CASSQTAGANEQFF.

This CDR3 reads CASSFVGASTEAFF. The CDR3 DNA sequence: TGTGCCAGCAGTTTCGTGGGGGCGAGTACTGAAGCTTTCTTT. The chain recombines TRBV28 with TRBJ1-1; D possibly corresponds to TRBD1 (6 bases). Looked up from germline, CDR1 is MDHEN and CDR2 is SYDVKM. Trimming left V 3 bases short and J 5 bases short, with 13 bases between. CDR3 length: 14 residues.

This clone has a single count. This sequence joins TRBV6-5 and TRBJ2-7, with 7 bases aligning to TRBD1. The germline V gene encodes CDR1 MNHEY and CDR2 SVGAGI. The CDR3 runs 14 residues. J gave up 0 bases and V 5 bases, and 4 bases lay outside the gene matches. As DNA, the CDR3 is TGTGCCAGCAGTCCGACAGGGCGCTCCTACGAGCAGTACTTC. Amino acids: CASSPTGRSYEQYF.

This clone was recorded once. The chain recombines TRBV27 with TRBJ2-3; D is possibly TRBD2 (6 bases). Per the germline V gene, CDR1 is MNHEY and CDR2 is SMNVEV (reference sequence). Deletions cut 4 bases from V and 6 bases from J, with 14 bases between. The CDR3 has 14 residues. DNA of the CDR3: TGTGCCAGCAGTTGGCCGGGACTGGGCGATACGCAGTATTTT. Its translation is CASSWPGLGDTQYF.

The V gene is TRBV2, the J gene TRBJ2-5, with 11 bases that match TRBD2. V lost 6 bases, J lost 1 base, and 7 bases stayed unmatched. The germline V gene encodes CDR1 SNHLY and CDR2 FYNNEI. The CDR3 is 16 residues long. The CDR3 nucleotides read TGTGCCAGCAGCCCGAGACTAGCGGGGTTCCAAGAGACCCAGTACTTC. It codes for CASSPRLAGFQETQYF. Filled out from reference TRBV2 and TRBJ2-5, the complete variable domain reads EPEVTQTPSHQVTQMGQEVILRCVPISNHLYFYWYRQILGQKVEFLVSFYNNEISEKSEIFDDQFSVERPDGSNFTLKIRSTKLEDSAMYFCASSPRLAGFQETQYFGPGTRLLVL.

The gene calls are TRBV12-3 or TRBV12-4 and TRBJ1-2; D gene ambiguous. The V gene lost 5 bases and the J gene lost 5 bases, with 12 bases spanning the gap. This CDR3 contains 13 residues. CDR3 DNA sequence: TGTGCCAGCAGTCCCGGTTTATCATATGGCTACACCTTC. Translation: CASSPGLSYGYTF.

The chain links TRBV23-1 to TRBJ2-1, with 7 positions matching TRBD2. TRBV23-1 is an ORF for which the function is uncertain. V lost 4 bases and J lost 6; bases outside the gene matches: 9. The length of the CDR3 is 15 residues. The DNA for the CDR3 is TGCGCCAGCAGTCGGGTGACTAGCAGTTCCAATGAGCAGTTCTTC. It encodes CASSRVTSSSNEQFF.

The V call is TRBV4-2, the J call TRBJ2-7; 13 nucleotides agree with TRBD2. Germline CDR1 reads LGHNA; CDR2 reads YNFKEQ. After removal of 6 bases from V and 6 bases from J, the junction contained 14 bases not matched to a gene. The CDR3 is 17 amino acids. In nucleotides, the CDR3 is TGTGCCAGCAGTCGCGAGGGACTAGCGGGGTTCCTGGGCGAGCAGTACTTC. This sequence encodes CASSREGLAGFLGEQYF.

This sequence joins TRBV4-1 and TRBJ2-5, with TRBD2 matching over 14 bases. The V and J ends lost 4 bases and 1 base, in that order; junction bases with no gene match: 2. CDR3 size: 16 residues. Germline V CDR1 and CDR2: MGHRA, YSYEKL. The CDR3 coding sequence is TGCGCCAGCAGCCGGACTAGCGGGGGGCCCCAAGAGACCCAGTACTTC. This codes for CASSRTSGGPQETQYF.

The CDR3: CASSGLAPGLGKNTGELFF. The CDR3 DNA follows: TGTGCCAGCAGCGGACTAGCCCCGGGACTAGGGAAGAACACCGGGGAGCTGTTTTTT. This chain joins TRBV9 and TRBJ2-2, with 8 bases aligning to TRBD2. CDR1 and CDR2 (germline): SGDLS, YYNGEE. The CDR3 has 19 residues. After removal of 3 bases from V and 1 base from J, the junction contained 14 bases not matched to a gene. Full variable domain (remainder filled in from reference TRBV9 and TRBJ2-2): DSGVTQTPKHLITATGQRVTLRCSPRSGDLSVYWYQQSLDQGLQFLIQYYNGEERAKGNILERFSAQQFPDLHSELNLSSLELGDSALYFCASSGLAPGLGKNTGELFFGEGSRLTVL.

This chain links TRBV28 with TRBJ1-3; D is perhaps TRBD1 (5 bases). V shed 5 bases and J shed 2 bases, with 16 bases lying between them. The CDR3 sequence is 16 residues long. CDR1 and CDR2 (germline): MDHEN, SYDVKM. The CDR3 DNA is TGTGCCAGCAGTGGGGCAGGCCTTAGGCCTGGAAACACCATATATTTT. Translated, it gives CASSGAGLRPGNTIYF.

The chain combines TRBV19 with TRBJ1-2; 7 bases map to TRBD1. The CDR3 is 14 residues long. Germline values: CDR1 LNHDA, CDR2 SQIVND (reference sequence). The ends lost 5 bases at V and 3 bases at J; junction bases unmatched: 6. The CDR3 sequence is CASSQQGWDYGYTF. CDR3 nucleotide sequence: TGTGCCAGTAGTCAACAGGGGTGGGACTATGGCTACACCTTC.

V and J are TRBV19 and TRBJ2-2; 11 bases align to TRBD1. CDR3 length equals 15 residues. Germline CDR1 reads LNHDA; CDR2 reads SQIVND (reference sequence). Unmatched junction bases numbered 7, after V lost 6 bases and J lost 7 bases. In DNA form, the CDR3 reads TGTGCCAGTAGCCATGGACAGGGGGCAGGCGGGGAGCTGTTTTTT. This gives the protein CASSHGQGAGGELFF.

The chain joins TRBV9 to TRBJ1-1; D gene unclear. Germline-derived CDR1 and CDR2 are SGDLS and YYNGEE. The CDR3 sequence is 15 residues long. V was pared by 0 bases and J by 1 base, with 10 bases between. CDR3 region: CASSVAHSSNTEAFF. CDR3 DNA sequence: TGTGCCAGCAGCGTAGCTCACTCCTCGAACACTGAAGCTTTCTTT.

The DNA for the CDR3 is TGTGCCAGCAGTTTAACTCAGGGGGCGGAGGGTCAGCCCCAGCATTTT. Amino acids: CASSLTQGAEGQPQHF. The chain couples TRBV28 to TRBJ1-5; 8 positions agree with TRBD1. J gave up 6 bases and V 2 bases, and 9 bases lay outside the gene matches. This CDR3 has 16 residues. Germline assignment: CDR1 MDHEN and CDR2 SYDVKM.

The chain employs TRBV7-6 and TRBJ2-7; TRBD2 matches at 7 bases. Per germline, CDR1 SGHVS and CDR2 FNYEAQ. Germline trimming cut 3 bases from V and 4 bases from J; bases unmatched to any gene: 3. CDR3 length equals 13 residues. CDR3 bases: TGTGCCAGCAGCTTTTCGGGGGGATACGAGCAGTACTTC. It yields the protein CASSFSGGYEQYF.

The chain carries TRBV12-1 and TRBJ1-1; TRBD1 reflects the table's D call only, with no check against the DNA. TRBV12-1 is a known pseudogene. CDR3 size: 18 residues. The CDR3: CARSRTDKREQENTEAFF. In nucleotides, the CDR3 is TGTGCCAGATCCAGGACAGATAAAAGAGAACAGGAGAACACTGAAGCTTTCTTT.

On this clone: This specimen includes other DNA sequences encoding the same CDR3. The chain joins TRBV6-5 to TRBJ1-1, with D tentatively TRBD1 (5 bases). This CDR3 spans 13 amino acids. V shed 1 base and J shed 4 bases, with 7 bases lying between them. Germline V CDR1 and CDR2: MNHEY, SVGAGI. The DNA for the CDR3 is TGTGCCAGCAGTTACTTGGGGGGCACTGAAGCTTTCTTT. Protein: CASSYLGGTEAFF.

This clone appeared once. The CDR3 sequence is CASSLNGLAGINEQFF. The CDR3 DNA reads TGCGCCAGCAGCTTGAACGGACTAGCGGGGATCAATGAGCAGTTCTTC. The chain recombines TRBV5-1 with TRBJ2-1, with 12 bases identical to TRBD2. The CDR3 has 16 amino acids. Trimming removed 1 base from V and 6 bases from J; junction bases left unmatched: 5. Germline CDR1 is SGHRS and CDR2 is YFSETQ.